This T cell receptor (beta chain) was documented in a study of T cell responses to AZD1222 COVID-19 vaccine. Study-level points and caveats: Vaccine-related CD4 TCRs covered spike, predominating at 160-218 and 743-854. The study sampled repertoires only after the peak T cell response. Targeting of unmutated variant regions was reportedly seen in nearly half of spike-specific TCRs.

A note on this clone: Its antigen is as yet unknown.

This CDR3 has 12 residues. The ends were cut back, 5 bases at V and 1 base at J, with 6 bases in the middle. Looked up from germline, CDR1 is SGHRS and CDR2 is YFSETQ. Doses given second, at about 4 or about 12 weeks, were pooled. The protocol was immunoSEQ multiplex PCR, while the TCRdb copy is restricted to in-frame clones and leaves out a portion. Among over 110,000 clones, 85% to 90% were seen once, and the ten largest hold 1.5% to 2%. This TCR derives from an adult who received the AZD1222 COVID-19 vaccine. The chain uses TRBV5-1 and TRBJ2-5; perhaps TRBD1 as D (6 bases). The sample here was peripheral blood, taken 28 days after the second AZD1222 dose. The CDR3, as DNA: TGCGCCAGCAGACAGGGCCAAGAGACCCAGTACTTC. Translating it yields CASRQGQETQYF.